The entry below gives a single TCR beta chain sequence along with its context. Its antigen is undetermined. This specimen comes from a study of CD8 T cells in ankylosing spondylitis. The study's findings and limits: Clones tied to disease were said to be significantly enriched in matched ankylosing spondylitis synovial fluid. Disease-associated clonotypes exhibited CD8+ identity and were relatively infrequent in peripheral blood. About 8 highly homologous variants made up a TCR beta motif, and this motif appeared characteristic of ankylosing spondylitis blood.

Quantitative 5'-RACE with molecular barcodes generated TCR beta libraries. TCRdb independently ran MiXCR on the 5' RACE reads; one entry per CDR3 protein. The sample lists about 220,000 distinct CDR3 sequences; 6% to 8% were seen once. The receptor was isolated from a male donor with ankylosing spondylitis. The sample taken for sequencing was blood, either unsorted or a sorted T cell fraction (not recorded which).

CDR3 sequence (DNA): TGTGCCAGCAGCTTAGCCCGGCACGAGCAGTACTTC. The encoded protein is CASSLARHEQYF. The rearrangement joins TRBV11-2 to TRBJ2-7; D is unclear. From germline, CDR1 is SGHAT and CDR2 FQNNGV. V was pared by 1 base and J by 5 bases, with 6 bases between. The CDR3 loop spans 12 amino acids.